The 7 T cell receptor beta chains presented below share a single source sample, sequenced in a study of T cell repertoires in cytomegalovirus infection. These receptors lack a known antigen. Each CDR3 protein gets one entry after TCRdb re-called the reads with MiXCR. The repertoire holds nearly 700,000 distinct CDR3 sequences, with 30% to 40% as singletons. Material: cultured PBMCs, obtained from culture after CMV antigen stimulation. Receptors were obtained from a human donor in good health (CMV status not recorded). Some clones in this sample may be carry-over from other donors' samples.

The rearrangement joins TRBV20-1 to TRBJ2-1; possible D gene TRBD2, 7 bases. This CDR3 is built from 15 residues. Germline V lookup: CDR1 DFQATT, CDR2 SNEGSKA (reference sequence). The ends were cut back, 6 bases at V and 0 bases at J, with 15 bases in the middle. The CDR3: CSAKRGGSSYNEQFF. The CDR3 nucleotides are TGCAGTGCCAAAAGGGGGGGGAGCTCCTACAATGAGCAGTTCTTC.

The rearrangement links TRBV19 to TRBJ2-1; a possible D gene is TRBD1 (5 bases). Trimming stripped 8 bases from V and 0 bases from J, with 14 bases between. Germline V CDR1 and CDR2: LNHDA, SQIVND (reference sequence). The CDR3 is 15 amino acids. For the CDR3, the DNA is TGTGCCAGTTCCCCGGACACGAGCTCCTACAATGAGCAGTTCTTC. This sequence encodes CASSPDTSSYNEQFF.

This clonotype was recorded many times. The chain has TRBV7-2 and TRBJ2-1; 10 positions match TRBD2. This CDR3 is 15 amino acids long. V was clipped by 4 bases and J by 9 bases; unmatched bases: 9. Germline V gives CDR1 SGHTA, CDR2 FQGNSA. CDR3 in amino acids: CASSSERGGIGEQFF. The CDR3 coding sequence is TGTGCCAGCAGCTCGGAGCGGGGGGGGATCGGTGAGCAGTTCTTC.

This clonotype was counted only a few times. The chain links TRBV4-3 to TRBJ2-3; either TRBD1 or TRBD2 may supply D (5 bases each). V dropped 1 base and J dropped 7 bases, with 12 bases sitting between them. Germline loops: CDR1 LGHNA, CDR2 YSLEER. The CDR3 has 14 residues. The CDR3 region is CASSQAGTSYTQYF. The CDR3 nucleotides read TGCGCCAGCAGCCAAGCGGGGACCAGTTATACGCAGTATTTT.

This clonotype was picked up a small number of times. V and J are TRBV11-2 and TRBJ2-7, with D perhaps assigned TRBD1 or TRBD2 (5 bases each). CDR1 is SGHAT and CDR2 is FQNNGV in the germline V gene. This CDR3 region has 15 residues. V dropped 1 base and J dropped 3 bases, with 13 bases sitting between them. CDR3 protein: CASSLGGRTYYEQYF. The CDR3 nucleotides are TGTGCCAGCAGCTTAGGGGGACGGACTTACTACGAGCAGTACTTC. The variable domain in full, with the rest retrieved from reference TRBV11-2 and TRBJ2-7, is EAGVAQSPRYKIIEKRQSVAFWCNPISGHATLYWYQQILGQGPKLLIQFQNNGVVDDSQLPKDRFSAERLKGVDSTLKIQPAKLEDSAVYLCASSLGGRTYYEQYFGPGTRLTVT.

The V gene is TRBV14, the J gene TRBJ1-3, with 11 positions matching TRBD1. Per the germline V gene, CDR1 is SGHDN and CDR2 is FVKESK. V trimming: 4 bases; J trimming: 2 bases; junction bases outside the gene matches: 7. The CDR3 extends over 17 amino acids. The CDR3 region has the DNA TGTGCCAGCAGCCCTCATCGGACAGGGGGCACTGGAAACACCATATATTTT. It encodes CASSPHRTGGTGNTIYF.

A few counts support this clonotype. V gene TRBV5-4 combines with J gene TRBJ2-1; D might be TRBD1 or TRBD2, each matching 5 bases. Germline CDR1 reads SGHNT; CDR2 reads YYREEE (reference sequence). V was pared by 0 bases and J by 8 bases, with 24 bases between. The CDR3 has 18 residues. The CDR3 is CASSLEVRRDGNRDEQFF. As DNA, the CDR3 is TGTGCCAGCAGCTTGGAGGTGCGCCGGGACGGAAATCGGGATGAGCAGTTCTTC.